The source of this T cell receptor beta chain is a study of cytomegalovirus exposure and HLA in healthy donors. General study findings and limits: Later analysis placed DRB1 highest and HLA-C lowest in TCR association rates, which differed by HLA locus. What was likely a sequencing artifact was a cluster of highly shared sequence variants. Reports indicate that TCR beta sequences accurately predicted the HLA-A and HLA-B alleles of most subjects.

The CDR3 sequence is 14 residues long. The germline gives CDR1 SNHLY, CDR2 FYNNEI. V was pared by 4 bases and J by 0 bases, with 7 bases between. The PCR ran on 60 Vbeta and 13 Jbeta primers. Sequencing was performed with immunoSEQ multiplex PCR; in TCRdb, only in-frame clones are kept and a portion is missing. The table lists over 150,000 clones, around three quarters of them singletons. Concerning this clone itself: Its antigen is as yet unknown.

Those who donated were healthy bone marrow donors. Sequencing input: PBMCs. The V call is TRBV2, the J call TRBJ1-5; no clear D. This clonotype originated in a woman in her 40s in good health and CMV-seronegative. CDR3 residues: CASSAQVSNQPQHF. The CDR3 nucleotides read TGTGCCAGCAGTGCGCAGGTTAGCAATCAGCCCCAGCATTTT. Full variable domain (rest looked up from reference TRBV2 and TRBJ1-5): EPEVTQTPSHQVTQMGQEVILRCVPISNHLYFYWYRQILGQKVEFLVSFYNNEISEKSEIFDDQFSVERPDGSNFTLKIRSTKLEDSAMYFCASSAQVSNQPQHFGDGTRLSIL.